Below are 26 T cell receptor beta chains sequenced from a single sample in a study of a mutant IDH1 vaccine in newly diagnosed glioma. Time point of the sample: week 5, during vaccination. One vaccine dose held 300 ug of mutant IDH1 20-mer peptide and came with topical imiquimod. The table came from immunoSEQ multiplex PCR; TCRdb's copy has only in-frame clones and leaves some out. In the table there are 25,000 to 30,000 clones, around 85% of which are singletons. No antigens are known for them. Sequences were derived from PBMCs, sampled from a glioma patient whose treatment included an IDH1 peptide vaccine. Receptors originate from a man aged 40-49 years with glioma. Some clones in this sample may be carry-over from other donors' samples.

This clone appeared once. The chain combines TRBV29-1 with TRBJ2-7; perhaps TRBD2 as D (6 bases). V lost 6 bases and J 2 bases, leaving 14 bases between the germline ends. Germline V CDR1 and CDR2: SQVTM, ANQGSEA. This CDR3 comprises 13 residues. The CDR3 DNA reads TGCAGCGTACTAAAACTAGCCCCCTACGAGCAGTACTTC. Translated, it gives CSVLKLAPYEQYF.

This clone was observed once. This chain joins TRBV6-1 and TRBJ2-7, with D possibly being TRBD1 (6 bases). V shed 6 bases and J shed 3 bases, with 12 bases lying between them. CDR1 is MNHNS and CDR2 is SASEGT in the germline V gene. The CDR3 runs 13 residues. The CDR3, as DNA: TGTGCCAGCAGGACTTCAGGGGACTACGAGCAGTACTTC. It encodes CASRTSGDYEQYF.

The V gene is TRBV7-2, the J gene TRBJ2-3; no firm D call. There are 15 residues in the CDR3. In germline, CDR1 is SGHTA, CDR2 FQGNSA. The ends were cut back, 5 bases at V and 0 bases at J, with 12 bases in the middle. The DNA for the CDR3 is TGTGCCAGCAGCCGCGGACGGTTAAGCACAGATACGCAGTATTTT. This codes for CASSRGRLSTDTQYF. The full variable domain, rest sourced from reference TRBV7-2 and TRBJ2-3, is GAGVSQSPSNKVTEKGKDVELRCDPISGHTALYWYRQSLGQGLEFLIYFQGNSAPDKSGLPSDRFSAERTGGSVSTLTIQRTQQEDSAVYLCASSRGRLSTDTQYFGPGTRLTVL.

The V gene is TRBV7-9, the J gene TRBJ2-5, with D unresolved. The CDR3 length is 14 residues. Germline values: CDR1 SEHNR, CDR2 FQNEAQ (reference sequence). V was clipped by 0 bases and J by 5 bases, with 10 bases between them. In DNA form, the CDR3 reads TGTGCCAGCAGCTTAGCACCCCACGTGGAGACCCAGTACTTC. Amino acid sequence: CASSLAPHVETQYF.

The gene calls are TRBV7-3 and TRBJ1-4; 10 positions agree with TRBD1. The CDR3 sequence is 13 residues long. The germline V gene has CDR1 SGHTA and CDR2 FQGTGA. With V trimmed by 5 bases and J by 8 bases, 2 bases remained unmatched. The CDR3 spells CASSRDRGEKLFF. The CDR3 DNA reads TGTGCCAGCAGCCGGGACAGGGGAGAAAAACTGTTTTTT.

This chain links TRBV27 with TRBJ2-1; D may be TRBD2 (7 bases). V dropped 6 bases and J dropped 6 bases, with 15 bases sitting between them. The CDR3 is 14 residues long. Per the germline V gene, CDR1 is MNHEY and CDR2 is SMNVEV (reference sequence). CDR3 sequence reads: CASSQGGARNEQFF. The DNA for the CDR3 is TGTGCCAGCAGCCAAGGGGGGGCACGCAATGAGCAGTTCTTC.

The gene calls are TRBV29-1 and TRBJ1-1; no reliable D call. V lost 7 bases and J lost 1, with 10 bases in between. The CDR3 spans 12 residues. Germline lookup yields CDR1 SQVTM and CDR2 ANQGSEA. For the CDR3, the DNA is TGCAGCGGCGGCAGCGCGAACACTGAAGCTTTCTTT. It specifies CSGGSANTEAFF.

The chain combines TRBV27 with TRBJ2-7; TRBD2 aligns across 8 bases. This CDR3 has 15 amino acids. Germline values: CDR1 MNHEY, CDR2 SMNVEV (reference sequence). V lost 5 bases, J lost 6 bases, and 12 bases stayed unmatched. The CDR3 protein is CASSPWGSGEVEQYF. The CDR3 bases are TGTGCCAGCAGTCCCTGGGGTAGCGGGGAGGTCGAGCAGTACTTC.

The DNA for the CDR3 is TGTGCCAGCAGCATTAGGGACCCTTTTTATGGCTACACCTTC. Translation gives CASSIRDPFYGYTF. The V gene is TRBV5-6, the J gene TRBJ1-2; a possible D gene is TRBD1 (5 bases). V gave up 4 bases and J gave up 5 bases, with 15 bases separating them. The germline V gene has CDR1 SGHDT and CDR2 YYEEEE. The CDR3 extends over 14 amino acids.

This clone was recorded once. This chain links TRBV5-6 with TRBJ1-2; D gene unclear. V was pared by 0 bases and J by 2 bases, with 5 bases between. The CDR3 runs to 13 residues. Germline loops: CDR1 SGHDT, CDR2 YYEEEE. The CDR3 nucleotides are TGTGCCAGCAGCTTGGAGAGGAACTATGGCTACACCTTC. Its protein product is CASSLERNYGYTF.

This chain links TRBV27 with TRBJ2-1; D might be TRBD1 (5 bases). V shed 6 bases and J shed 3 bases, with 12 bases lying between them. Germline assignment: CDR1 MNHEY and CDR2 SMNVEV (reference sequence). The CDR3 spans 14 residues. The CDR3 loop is CASSPRTSYNEQFF. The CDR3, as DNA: TGTGCCAGCAGCCCTCGGACAAGCTACAATGAGCAGTTCTTC.

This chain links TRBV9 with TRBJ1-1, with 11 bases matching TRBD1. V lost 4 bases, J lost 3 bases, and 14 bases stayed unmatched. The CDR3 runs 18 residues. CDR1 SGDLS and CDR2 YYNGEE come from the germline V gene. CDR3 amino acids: CASSPRDGQGAFDTEAFF. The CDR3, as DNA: TGTGCCAGCAGCCCGCGGGACGGACAGGGGGCTTTTGACACTGAAGCTTTCTTT.

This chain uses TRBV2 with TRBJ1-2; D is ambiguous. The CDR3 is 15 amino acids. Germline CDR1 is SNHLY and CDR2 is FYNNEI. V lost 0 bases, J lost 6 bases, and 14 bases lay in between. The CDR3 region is CASSEARELSDGYTF. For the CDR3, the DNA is TGTGCCAGCAGTGAAGCGCGAGAACTCTCGGATGGCTACACCTTC.

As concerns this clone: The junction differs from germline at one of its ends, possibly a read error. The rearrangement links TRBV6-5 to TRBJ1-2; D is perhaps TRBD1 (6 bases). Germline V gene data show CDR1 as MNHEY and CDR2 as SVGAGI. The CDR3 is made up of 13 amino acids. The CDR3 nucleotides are TGTGCCAGCAGGTCTCCGGGACACTACGGCTACACCTTC. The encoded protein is CASRSPGHYGYTF.

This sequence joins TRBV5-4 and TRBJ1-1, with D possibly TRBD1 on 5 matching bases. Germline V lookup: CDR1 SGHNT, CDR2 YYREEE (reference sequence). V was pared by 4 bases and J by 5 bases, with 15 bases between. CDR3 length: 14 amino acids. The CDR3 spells CASSGGPGSTEAFF. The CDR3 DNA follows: TGTGCCAGCAGCGGGGGACCCGGAAGTACTGAAGCTTTCTTT.

CDR3 sequence (DNA): TGTGCCAGCAGCTCAAGGACGAGCTCCTACAATGAGCAGTTCTTC. Translated, it gives CASSSRTSSYNEQFF. The chain uses TRBV7-6 and TRBJ2-1; D gene ambiguous. Per germline, CDR1 SGHVS and CDR2 FNYEAQ. Trimming cost V 4 bases and J 0 bases, with 10 bases left between them. The CDR3 is made up of 15 amino acids.

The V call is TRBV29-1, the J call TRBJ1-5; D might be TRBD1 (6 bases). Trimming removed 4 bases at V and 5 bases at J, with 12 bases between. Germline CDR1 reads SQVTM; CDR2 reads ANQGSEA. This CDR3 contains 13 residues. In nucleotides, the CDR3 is TGCAGCGTTGCAGCAGGGGTTTATCAGCCCCAGCATTTT. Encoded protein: CSVAAGVYQPQHF.

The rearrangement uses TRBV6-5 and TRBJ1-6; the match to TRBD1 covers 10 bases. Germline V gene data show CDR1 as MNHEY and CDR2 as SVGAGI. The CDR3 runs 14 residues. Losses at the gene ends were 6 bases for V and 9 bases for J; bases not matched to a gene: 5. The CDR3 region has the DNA TGTGCCAGCAGCCTGACAGGGGGCGGTTCACCCCTCCACTTT. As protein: CASSLTGGGSPLHF.

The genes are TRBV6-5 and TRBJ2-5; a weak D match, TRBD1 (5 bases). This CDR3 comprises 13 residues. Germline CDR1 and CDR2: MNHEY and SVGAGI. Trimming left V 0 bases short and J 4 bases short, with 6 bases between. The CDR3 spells CASSYSRGETQYF. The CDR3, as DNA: TGTGCCAGCAGTTACTCAAGGGGAGAGACCCAGTACTTC.

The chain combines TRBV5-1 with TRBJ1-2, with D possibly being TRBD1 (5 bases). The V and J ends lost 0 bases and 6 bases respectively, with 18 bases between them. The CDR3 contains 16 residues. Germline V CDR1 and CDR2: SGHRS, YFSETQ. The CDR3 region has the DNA TGCGCCAGCAGCTTGGTAGGGGCCGCGGAAGAGGATGGCTACACCTTC. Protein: CASSLVGAAEEDGYTF.

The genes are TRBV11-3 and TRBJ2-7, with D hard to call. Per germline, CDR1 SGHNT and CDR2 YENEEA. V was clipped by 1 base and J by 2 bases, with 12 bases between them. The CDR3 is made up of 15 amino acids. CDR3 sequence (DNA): TGTGCCAGCAGCTTAGGGCTGACGGTCACCTACGAGCAGTACTTC. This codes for CASSLGLTVTYEQYF.

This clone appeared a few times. The CDR3 DNA reads TGTGCCTGGAGTGTTAAGGGGGCGGCTGAAGCTTTCTTT. It translates to CAWSVKGAAEAFF. The chain carries TRBV30 and TRBJ1-1, with 7 bases lining up with TRBD1. The CDR3 covers 13 residues. Germline loops: CDR1 GTSNPN, CDR2 SVGIG (reference sequence). V gave up 0 bases and J gave up 6 bases; unmatched junction bases: 4.

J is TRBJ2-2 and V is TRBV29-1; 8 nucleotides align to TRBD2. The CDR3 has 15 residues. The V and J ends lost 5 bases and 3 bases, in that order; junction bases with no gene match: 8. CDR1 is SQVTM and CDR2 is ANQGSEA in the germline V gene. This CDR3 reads CSVPAGLADTGELFF. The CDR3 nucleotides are TGCAGCGTTCCGGCTGGACTAGCCGACACCGGGGAGCTGTTTTTT.

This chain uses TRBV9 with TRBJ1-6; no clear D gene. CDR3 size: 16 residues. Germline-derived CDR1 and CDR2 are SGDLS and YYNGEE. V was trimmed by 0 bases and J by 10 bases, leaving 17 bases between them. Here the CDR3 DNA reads TGTGCCAGCAGCGTAGCTAGCGGCGACGCCGTCTCACCCCTCCACTTT. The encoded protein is CASSVASGDAVSPLHF.

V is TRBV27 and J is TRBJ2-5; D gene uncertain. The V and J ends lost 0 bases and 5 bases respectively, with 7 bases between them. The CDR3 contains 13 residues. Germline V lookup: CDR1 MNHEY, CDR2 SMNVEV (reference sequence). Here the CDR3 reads CASSLSITETQYF. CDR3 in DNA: TGTGCCAGCAGTTTATCGATAACGGAGACCCAGTACTTC.

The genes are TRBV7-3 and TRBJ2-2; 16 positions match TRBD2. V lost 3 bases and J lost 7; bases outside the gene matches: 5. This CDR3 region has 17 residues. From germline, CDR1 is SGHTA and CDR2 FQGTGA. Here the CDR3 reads CASSLGLAGGLGGELFF. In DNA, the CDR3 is TGTGCCAGCAGCTTGGGACTAGCGGGGGGGCTCGGCGGGGAGCTGTTTTTT.